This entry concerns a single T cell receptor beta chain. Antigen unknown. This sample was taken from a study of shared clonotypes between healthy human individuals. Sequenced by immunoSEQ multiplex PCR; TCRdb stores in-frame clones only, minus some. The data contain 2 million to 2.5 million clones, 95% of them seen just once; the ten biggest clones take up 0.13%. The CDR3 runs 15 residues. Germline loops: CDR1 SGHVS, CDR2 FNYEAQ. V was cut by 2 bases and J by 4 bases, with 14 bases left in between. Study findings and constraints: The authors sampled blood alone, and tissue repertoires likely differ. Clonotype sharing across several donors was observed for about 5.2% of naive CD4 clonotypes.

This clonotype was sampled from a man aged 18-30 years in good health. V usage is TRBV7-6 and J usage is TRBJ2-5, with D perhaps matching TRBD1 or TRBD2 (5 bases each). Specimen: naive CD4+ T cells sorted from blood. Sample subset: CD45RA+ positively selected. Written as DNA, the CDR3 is TGTGCCAGCAGCTTACGCCCAGGGCGGGCAGAGACCCAGTACTTC. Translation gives CASSLRPGRAETQYF.